This TCR beta chain was recovered during a study of T cells after yellow fever vaccination. On the study more broadly: The fractions with low cell numbers were processed using SMART-Seq v4 Ultra Low Input.

Germline-derived CDR1 and CDR2 are MNHEY and SMNVEV (reference sequence). The CDR3 has 14 residues. Trimming pared 0 bases from V and 3 bases from J, leaving 9 bases between. There are many counts of this clonotype. The antigen is unknown. In making TCR cDNA, 5'RACE template switching added a universal primer site and UMIs to it. TCRdb called the 5' RACE reads again in MiXCR, with one record for every CDR3 protein. The data contain 30,000 or so distinct CDR3 sequences, approximately 4.7% of them singletons. General observations from the study: Post-booster repertoires contained most primary-vaccination clones again (almost 97% CD4, around 89% CD8). A limited proportion of clonotypes was detected within both the CD4 and CD8 compartments.

This specimen was CD8+ T cells sorted from PBMCs, taken 5 days after the yellow fever booster vaccination. This TCR was recovered from a man aged 25-45 years who received the YFV17D yellow fever vaccine. The chain has TRBV27 and TRBJ2-7, with D perhaps TRBD2 (5 bases). The CDR3 sequence is CASSLSGASYEQYF. The CDR3 nucleotides read TGTGCCAGCAGTTTATCGGGAGCCAGCTACGAGCAGTACTTC.